The rows below give T cell receptor beta chains drawn from one sample of a study of shared clonotypes between healthy human individuals. TCRdb keeps only in-frame clones here, not all; method: immunoSEQ multiplex PCR. The data hold a few hundred thousand clones, with around 96% observed a single time. The sample consisted of memory CD8+ T cells sorted from blood. All receptors derive from a man aged 30-40 years in good health. Both conserved end residues are part of each CDR3. A D gene is named only where the DNA matches it firmly. Some rows have no size entry. The others give once, few or many, or a class for an expanded clone.

J | V | D | size | CDR3 | DNA
TRBJ2-3 | TRBV10-3 | . | . | CAISNTDTQYF | TGTGCCATCAGCAATACAGATACGCAGTATTTT
TRBJ1-5 | TRBV28 | . | . | CASAQLNQPQHF | TGTGCCAGCGCACAGTTGAATCAGCCCCAGCATTTT
TRBJ2-6 | TRBV9 | . | few | CASSLVDLRSGANVLTF | TGTGCCAGCAGCCTGGTGGACCTCCGCTCTGGGGCCAACGTCCTGACTTTC
TRBJ2-5 | TRBV27 | TRBD1 | . | CASSVPQGWWKETQYF | TGTGCCAGCAGTGTTCCACAGGGGTGGTGGAAAGAGACCCAGTACTTC
TRBJ2-1 | TRBV27 | . | . | CASSLSGANEQFF | TGTGCCAGCAGTTTATCGGGGGCCAATGAGCAGTTCTTC
TRBJ2-2 | TRBV10-1 | TRBD1 | . | CASSLYRGTGELFF | TGCGCCAGCAGTTTATACAGGGGCACCGGGGAGCTGTTTTTT
TRBJ2-5 | TRBV10-3 | TRBD2 | . | CAISAKNSYNSGSRETQYF | TGTGCCATCAGTGCGAAGAACTCATACAATAGCGGGAGCCGAGAGACCCAGTACTTC
TRBJ2-7 | TRBV20-1 | TRBD2 | . | CSASGTSEQYF | TGCAGTGCTAGTGGGACTAGCGAGCAGTACTTC
TRBJ2-2 | TRBV19 | TRBD2 | . | CASIGTMNTGELFF | TGTGCCAGTATCGGGACTATGAACACCGGGGAGCTGTTTTTT
TRBJ2-1 | TRBV11-2 | TRBD2 | once | CASSTTSGSWGEQFF | TGTGCCAGCAGCACGACTAGCGGGAGCTGGGGTGAGCAGTTCTTC
TRBJ2-6 | TRBV2 | TRBD1 | . | CASSEATTTGVRSGANVLTF | TGTGCCAGCAGTGAAGCGACCACCACAGGGGTCAGGTCTGGGGCCAACGTCCTGACTTTC
TRBJ2-7 | TRBV6-8 | . | . | CASSYSWPAGESEQYF | TGTGCCAGCAGTTATTCATGGCCGGCCGGAGAGAGCGAGCAGTACTTC
TRBJ2-2 | TRBV28 | . | few | CASSYSNTGELFF | TGTGCCAGCAGCTACTCGAACACCGGGGAGCTGTTTTTT
TRBJ2-5 | TRBV7-6 | . | . | CASSLGTPQYF | TGTGCCAGCAGCTTAGGAACACCCCAGTACTTC
TRBJ2-7 | TRBV7-3 | TRBD2 | . | CASSGGPAGEQYF | TGTGCCAGCTCGGGAGGCCCCGCGGGGGAGCAGTACTTC
TRBJ2-3 | TRBV5-1 | . | . | CASSSRQLSTDTQYF | TGCGCCAGCAGCTCTAGACAGCTCAGCACAGATACGCAGTATTTT
TRBJ2-7 | TRBV2 | TRBD1 | . | CASSGQGAGYEQYF | TGTGCCAGCAGTGGACAGGGGGCAGGGTACGAGCAGTACTTC
TRBJ2-1 | TRBV19 | . | . | CASSDGGYEQFF | TGTGCCAGTAGCGACGGAGGATATGAGCAGTTCTTC
TRBJ2-7 | TRBV7-6 | . | . | CASSLYLGDEQYF | TGTGCCAGCAGCTTATATCTAGGTGACGAGCAGTACTTC
TRBJ2-5 | TRBV5-4 | . | . | CASSPGGFWGETQYF | TGTGCCAGCAGCCCCGGTGGGTTTTGGGGGGAGACCCAGTACTTC
TRBJ2-7 | TRBV6-5 | TRBD1 | . | CASSYSYRGSYEQYF | TGTGCCAGCAGTTACTCGTACAGGGGTAGCTACGAGCAGTACTTC
TRBJ2-3 | TRBV7-9 | . | . | CASSPQGRVQYF | TGTGCCAGCAGCCCCCAGGGAAGGGTGCAGTATTTT
TRBJ2-7 | TRBV5-6 | TRBD1 | . | CASSLVGQEQYF | TGTGCCAGCAGCTTGGTGGGACAGGAGCAGTACTTC
TRBJ2-1 | TRBV5-8 | . | . | CATELVWEQFF | TGTGCCACAGAACTAGTATGGGAGCAGTTCTTC
TRBJ1-4 | TRBV5-6 | TRBD1 | . | CASSYYRGAANEKLFF | TGTGCCAGCAGCTACTACAGGGGGGCGGCTAATGAAAAACTGTTTTTT
TRBJ2-7 | TRBV7-9 | . | . | CASSLVLAVRSSYEQYF | TGTGCCAGCAGCTTAGTGTTAGCGGTTAGAAGCTCCTACGAGCAGTACTTC
TRBJ2-3 | TRBV19 | TRBD2 | . | CASRSTSGSTDTQYF | TGTGCCAGTAGGTCGACTAGCGGAAGCACAGATACGCAGTATTTT
TRBJ2-2 | TRBV28 | TRBD2 | . | CASSDGGRDTGELFF | TGTGCCAGCAGTGACGGCGGGAGAGACACCGGGGAGCTGTTTTTT
TRBJ2-1 | TRBV7-9 | TRBD1 | . | CASSLGTASYNEQFF | TGTGCCAGCAGCTTGGGGACAGCCTCCTACAATGAGCAGTTCTTC
TRBJ2-1 | TRBV7-2 | . | . | CASSLDGTFPNEQFF | TGTGCCAGCAGCTTAGACGGGACCTTCCCCAATGAGCAGTTCTTC
TRBJ2-7 | TRBV27 | . | once | CASSPTGLRPTYEQYF | TGTGCCAGCAGTCCAACGGGTCTGAGGCCTACCTACGAGCAGTACTTC
TRBJ2-1 | TRBV28 | . | . | CASSLRARGYNEQFF | TGTGCCAGCAGTTTGAGGGCCCGTGGGTACAATGAGCAGTTCTTC
TRBJ2-3 | TRBV13 | TRBD2 | once | CASSTRLAGGADTQYF | TGTGCCAGCAGCACCAGACTAGCGGGAGGAGCGGATACGCAGTATTTT
TRBJ2-1 | TRBV19 | . | . | CASSITGLTYSYNEQFF | TGTGCCAGTAGTATTACAGGGTTAACATACTCCTACAATGAGCAGTTCTTC
TRBJ2-1 | TRBV2 | . | . | CASSDVRRSSYNEQFF | TGTGCCAGCAGTGATGTAAGGCGGAGCTCCTACAATGAGCAGTTCTTC
TRBJ2-5 | TRBV30 | TRBD2 | . | CAWGGTSGSRTQYF | TGTGCCTGGGGGGGGACTAGCGGGAGTCGGACCCAGTACTTC
TRBJ2-7 | TRBV5-5 | . | once | CASSLASGSSYEQYF | TGTGCCAGCAGCTTGGCGTCAGGTAGCTCCTACGAGCAGTACTTC
TRBJ2-3 | TRBV10-3 | TRBD2 | . | CAISTTSGRENTQYF | TGTGCCATCAGTACAACTAGCGGGAGGGAGAATACGCAGTATTTT
TRBJ2-2 | TRBV23-1 | TRBD2 | . | CASSPGLPNTGELFF | TGCGCCAGCAGTCCGGGACTACCGAACACCGGGGAGCTGTTTTTT